This TCR beta chain was profiled in a study of identical twins. The study's findings and limits: Sequences that were out-of-frame, alpha and twin-shared displayed an excess of low generation probability. Invariant MAIT and iNKT cells are populations that could partly confound zero-insertion analyses. Beta out-of-frame twin sharing showed a weaker excess.

Germline CDR1 and CDR2: SGHVS and FNYEAQ. CDR3 length: 14 residues. The germline V and J ends were trimmed by 3 bases and 2 bases, with 9 bases remaining between them. In this sample, this clonotype turned up a few times. What it binds is not known. A single record per CDR3 protein comes from TCRdb applying MiXCR to the 5' RACE reads. The sample yields about 530,000 distinct CDR3 sequences, around 20% seen once. This same sample was also part of a study on yellow fever vaccine responses in identical twins.

J is TRBJ2-3 and V is TRBV7-6; D is possibly TRBD1 (6 bases). The source material was CD4+ T cells sorted from blood. The receptor's source is a woman in her late teens or twenties in good health. The CDR3 sequence: CASSFGQITDTQYF. CDR3 nucleotide sequence: TGTGCCAGCAGCTTCGGACAGATCACAGATACGCAGTATTTT.